This T cell receptor beta chain was recovered during a study of post-analysis software for immune sequencing data. About the research overall: The cohort encompassed relapsing-remitting, secondary progressive and progressive-relapsing multiple sclerosis disease courses. Study-wide results and limits: Patients used roughly five TRBV segments, including TRBV5-6, TRBV5-1 and TRBV20-1, more often than controls. Compared against controls, patients with multiple sclerosis displayed significantly lower normalized Chao1 diversity.

Unique molecular identifiers featured in each of the TCR beta cDNA libraries. TCRdb re-called the PCR reads with MiXCR, one entry per CDR3 protein. The sample shows hundreds of thousands of distinct CDR3 sequences, 39% of them seen only once. A word on this clonotype: No antigen is known for it.

CDR3 length: 18 amino acids. CDR1 and CDR2 (germline): MGHRA, YSYEKL. V lost 0 bases, J lost 4 bases, and 9 bases stayed unmatched. The source material was blood. The chain carries TRBV4-1 and TRBJ2-3, with TRBD2 matching 11 bases. The clonotype originates from a girl aged 2 to 9 with multiple sclerosis. CDR3 protein: CASSQDRVLAGEPDTQYF. DNA for the CDR3: TGCGCCAGCAGCCAAGATCGGGTACTAGCGGGGGAACCAGATACGCAGTATTTT.